The clone carrying this TCR beta chain was observed at least ten times. As yet, its antigen is unknown. CDR1 and CDR2 (germline): MNHNS, SASEGT. Trimming stripped 0 bases from V and 6 bases from J, with 20 bases between. The CDR3 is made up of 17 amino acids. This entry comes from a study of Graves' ophthalmopathy and Graves' hyperthyroidism. Study details: Researchers obtained peripheral blood at initial diagnosis, before any treatment had begun.

Transcripts of RNA were the source for amplifying TCR beta CDR3 regions. Scientists carried out first-round RT-PCR using HTBI primers and then a second-round multiplex PCR. Each CDR3 protein is one row after TCRdb ran MiXCR on the multiplex PCR reads. The sample shows hundreds of thousands of distinct CDR3 sequences, approximately 22% of them seen only once. Broader study findings: Progression of ophthalmopathy was predicted by the model with 60% to 71% sensitivity and around 72% specificity. In blood, most expanded thyroid clonotypes above 0.001 frequency were also detected.

The TCR was taken from a woman younger than 35 with stable Graves' hyperthyroidism. Some clones in this sample may be carry-over from other donors' samples. The V and J genes are TRBV6-1 and TRBJ1-1; possibly TRBD1 for D (6 bases). The sequenced sample was peripheral blood. Here the CDR3 reads CASSEALWAMGAAEAFF. CDR3 sequence (DNA): TGTGCCAGCAGTGAAGCGCTTTGGGCGATGGGGGCTGCTGAAGCTTTCTTT.